These 8 T cell receptor beta chains share one sample of origin, sequenced in a study of blood T cell repertoires in COVID-19. Some clones are missing from TCRdb's copy, which holds only in-frame ones; the method was immunoSEQ multiplex PCR. The repertoire consists of about 490,000 clones, with over 75% occurring once and the leading ten covering under 4%. The specimen sequenced was peripheral blood. The receptors were gathered from a human donor in a cohort sampled during active COVID-19.

The chain uses TRBV10-3 and TRBJ2-5; the match to TRBD2 covers 13 bases. Germline V gene data show CDR1 as ENHRY and CDR2 as SYGVKD. The CDR3 is 16 amino acids. V was clipped by 5 bases and J by 4 bases; unmatched bases: 7. The CDR3 sequence: CAISLGLAGVRETQYF. CDR3 DNA: TGTGCCATCAGTCTCGGACTAGCGGGAGTTCGAGAGACCCAGTACTTC.

CDR3 DNA: TGTGCCAGCAGTTTTCTAGACAGAGACACAGATACGCAGTATTTT. The encoded protein is CASSFLDRDTDTQYF. The chain is built from TRBV28 and TRBJ2-3, with D possibly being TRBD1 (5 bases). The CDR3 consists of 15 residues. From germline, CDR1 is MDHEN and CDR2 SYDVKM. Trimming removed 3 bases from V and 2 bases from J, with 12 bases in between.

Points on this clone: The junction does not match germline at one end; this may be a read error. V and J are TRBV7-7 and TRBJ2-2; tentatively, D is TRBD1 (7 bases). The CDR3 has 16 residues. Germline CDR1 is SSHAT and CDR2 is FNYEAQ (reference sequence). As DNA, the CDR3 is TGTGCTAGCAGCTTACGACAGGGAGGGAACACCGGGGAGCTGTTTTTT. Translating gives CASSLRQGGNTGELFF. The full variable domain, its missing parts supplied by reference TRBV7-7 and TRBJ2-2, is GAGVSQSPRYKVTKRGQDVTLRCDPISSHATLYWYQQALGQGPEFLTYFNYEAQPDKSGLPSDRFSAERPEGSISTLTIQRTEQRDSAMYRCASSLRQGGNTGELFFGEGSRLTVL.

The chain links TRBV5-5 to TRBJ1-1; 8 bases line up with TRBD1. Germline CDR1 SGHKS, CDR2 YYEKEE (reference sequence). This CDR3 has 15 residues. Unmatched junction bases numbered 10, after V lost 4 bases and J lost 5 bases. The CDR3: CASSPTDRGITEAFF. Here the CDR3 DNA reads TGTGCCAGCAGCCCTACTGACAGGGGTATTACTGAAGCTTTCTTT.

This clone was seen once. The chain couples TRBV29-1 to TRBJ2-5; D is undetermined. V shed 7 bases and J shed 5 bases, with 17 bases lying between them. CDR1 SQVTM and CDR2 ANQGSEA come from the germline V gene. The CDR3 covers 13 residues. The CDR3 spells CSGLLVSSETQYF. The CDR3 bases are TGCAGCGGATTACTGGTTTCGTCGGAGACCCAGTACTTC.

V usage is TRBV2 and J usage is TRBJ1-4, with D possibly TRBD1 on 6 matching bases. The V end lost 6 bases, the J end lost 7 bases, and 12 bases lay between the germline ends. This CDR3 is 13 amino acids long. Per the germline V gene, CDR1 is SNHLY and CDR2 is FYNNEI. The CDR3 nucleotides are TGTGCCAGCAGAACAGGGAATGGTGAAAAACTGTTTTTT. Its protein product is CASRTGNGEKLFF.

This CDR3 is CASSSDRVNYGYTF. CDR3 coding DNA: TGTGCCAGCAGCTCGGACAGGGTGAACTATGGCTACACCTTC. The rearrangement links TRBV5-5 to TRBJ1-2, with 8 bases identical to TRBD1. Trimming cost V 3 bases and J 2 bases; bases outside gene matches: 3. The CDR3 is 14 amino acids. Germline V lookup: CDR1 SGHKS, CDR2 YYEKEE (reference sequence).

This sequence joins TRBV30 and TRBJ1-5; the match to TRBD1 covers 7 bases. The trim removed 3 bases at V and 0 bases at J, leaving 11 bases unmatched. CDR3 length: 17 residues. Germline V CDR1 and CDR2: GTSNPN, SVGIG (reference sequence). DNA of the CDR3: TGTGCCTGGAGCAACGACAGGGAGTTACATAGCAATCAGCCCCAGCATTTT. Its translation is CAWSNDRELHSNQPQHF. The full variable domain, with the rest looked up from reference TRBV30 and TRBJ1-5, is SQTIHQWPATLVQPVGSPLSLECTVEGTSNPNLYWYRQAAGRGLQLLFYSVGIGQISSEVPQNLSASRPQDRQFILSSKKLLLSDSGFYLCAWSNDRELHSNQPQHFGDGTRLSIL.